The rows below give T cell receptor beta chains drawn from one sample of a study of blood T cell repertoires in COVID-19. Clones were sequenced by immunoSEQ multiplex PCR, and TCRdb holds only the in-frame ones, with some missing. The sample holds approximately 150,000 clones, roughly 87% seen once. Source material: PBMCs or T cells enriched from blood (not recorded which). The receptor source for this set is a human donor with acute COVID-19. The donor label of this sample is uncertain. The CDR3 runs from the conserved cysteine through the conserved F or W. Fields, in order: clone size, J gene, D gene, V gene, CDR3 DNA, CDR3 protein. The D gene is left open where the match is weak. A clone size is listed for some rows: how often the clone was seen (once, few, many), or a class if it is expanded.

size: NA; J: TRBJ1-2; D: TRBD1; V: TRBV6-5; DNA: TGTGCCAGCAGTAGACAGGGAAACGACTATGGCTACACCTTC; CDR3: CASSRQGNDYGYTF
size: NA; J: TRBJ1-2; D: NA; V: TRBV5-1; DNA: TGCGCCAGCAGCTTGGATGGCGGCTATGGCTACACCTTC; CDR3: CASSLDGGYGYTF
size: NA; J: TRBJ2-7; D: TRBD1; V: TRBV7-8; DNA: TGTGCCAGCAGGGCCGGGACAGGGAATTCCTACGAGCAGTACTTC; CDR3: CASRAGTGNSYEQYF
size: NA; J: TRBJ2-3; D: TRBD1; V: TRBV5-4; DNA: TGTGCCAGCAGCTCGGACAGGGCGCACACAGATACGCAGTATTTT; CDR3: CASSSDRAHTDTQYF
size: few; J: TRBJ2-3; D: NA; V: TRBV10-1; DNA: TGCGCCACCCGGGACTCCTCAGATACGCAGTATTTT; CDR3: CATRDSSDTQYF
size: NA; J: TRBJ1-4; D: NA; V: TRBV5-1; DNA: TGCGCCAGCAGCCCGACTGGTTTGCGCGAAAAACTGTTTTTT; CDR3: CASSPTGLREKLFF
size: NA; J: TRBJ1-1; D: NA; V: TRBV6-2/TRBV6-3; DNA: TGTGCCAGCAGTTCCTACACCTACGGGGAAATGAACACTGAAGCTTTCTTT; CDR3: CASSSYTYGEMNTEAFF
size: NA; J: TRBJ2-3; D: TRBD1; V: TRBV6-5; DNA: TGTGCCAGCAGTAGGACAGGGAGGCAAGATACGCAGTATTTT; CDR3: CASSRTGRQDTQYF
size: NA; J: TRBJ2-1; D: TRBD1; V: TRBV11-3; DNA: TGTGCCAGCAGCGCCGGGACAGCAACTCCCAATGAGCAGTTCTTC; CDR3: CASSAGTATPNEQFF
size: NA; J: TRBJ2-7; D: TRBD2; V: TRBV4-2; DNA: TGTGCCAGCAGCCAAGATTCACGGGGGGTGTACGAGCAGTACTTC; CDR3: CASSQDSRGVYEQYF
size: NA; J: TRBJ1-5; D: NA; V: TRBV6-6; DNA: TGTGCCAGCAGCCCAGCGCGGAGCAATCAGCCCCAGCATTTT; CDR3: CASSPARSNQPQHF
size: once; J: TRBJ2-2; D: NA; V: TRBV9; DNA: TGTGCCAGCAGCGTAGCATTGTTAGGGGGGAACACCGGGGAGCTGTTTTTT; CDR3: CASSVALLGGNTGELFF
size: NA; J: TRBJ1-1; D: NA; V: TRBV20-1; DNA: TGCAGTGCTACAGTCGGGGTGGGAGCTTTCTTT; CDR3: CSATVGVGAFF